This TCR beta chain is drawn from a study of T cells after yellow fever vaccination. V gave up 4 bases and J gave up 5 bases; unmatched junction bases: 16. The CDR3 is 17 amino acids. Germline V gene lookup returns CDR1 SGHKS and CDR2 YYEKEE (reference sequence). This clonotype was counted a few times. They built TCR cDNA with 5'RACE template switching, a step that put in a universal primer site and UMIs. Each CDR3 protein is one row after TCRdb ran MiXCR on the 5' RACE reads. The sample includes a few hundred thousand distinct CDR3 sequences, roughly 8.3% of them seen just once. This clonotype was obtained from a man aged 18 to 29 who received the YFV17D yellow fever vaccine. The rearrangement uses TRBV5-5 and TRBJ1-2, with 8 bases that match TRBD1. The specimen was PBMCs, collected roughly 47 days after the first yellow fever vaccination. The CDR3 coding sequence is TGTGCCAGCAGCGCAGCCGGGACAGGCTCACCGGGTTATGGCTACACCTTC. This encodes CASSAAGTGSPGYGYTF.